These 2 T cell receptor beta chains share one sample of origin, sequenced in a study of human T cells and chemical hapten exposure. TCRdb called the RACE reads again in MiXCR, with one record for every CDR3 protein. The sample holds 40,000 to 45,000 distinct CDR3 sequences, more than 8.5% seen once. Time point defined: patch test 2, 6 weeks after DPC sensitization. Sample treatment: therapeutic diphenylcyclopropenone sensitization with weekly scalp DPC. The input for sequencing was whole blood, taken in connection with sensitization to the hapten diphenylcyclopropenone (DPC). The receptors were sampled from a woman between 40 and 50 years old with alopecia areata. Some clones in this sample may be carry-over from other donors' samples.

This clonotype occurred many times. This chain links TRBV18 with TRBJ2-7; TRBD1 might be the D (5 bases). The CDR3 consists of 13 residues. Germline CDR1 is KGHSH and CDR2 is LQKENI. V dropped 8 bases and J dropped 1 base, with 12 bases sitting between them. For the CDR3, the DNA is TGTGCCAGCGCCCAGGGAAATTCCTACGAGCAGTACTTC. Its translation: CASAQGNSYEQYF.

This clonotype has at least ten counts. V is TRBV6-1 and J is TRBJ2-3, with D uncertain. Germline values: CDR1 MNHNS, CDR2 SASEGT. This CDR3 is 16 amino acids long. V gave up 7 bases and J gave up 3 bases, with 20 bases separating them. The CDR3 DNA sequence: TGTGCCAGCATCCGGACCGCGGTCCTAGGGACAGATACGCAGTATTTT. This codes for CASIRTAVLGTDTQYF.